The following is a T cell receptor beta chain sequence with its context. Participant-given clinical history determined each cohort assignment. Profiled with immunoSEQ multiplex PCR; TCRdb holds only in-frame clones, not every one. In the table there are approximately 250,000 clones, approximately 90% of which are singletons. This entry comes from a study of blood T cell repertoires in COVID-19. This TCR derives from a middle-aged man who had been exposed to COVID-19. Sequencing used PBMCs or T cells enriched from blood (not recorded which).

The CDR3 nucleotides are TGCGCCAGCAGCCCTTCTAGCGGGAGTTCCTACGAGCAGTACTTC. Protein: CASSPSSGSSYEQYF. The rearrangement links TRBV4-1 to TRBJ2-7; 10 bases are a match to TRBD2. The J segment lost 1 base and the V segment lost 4 bases, leaving 4 bases of the junction unmatched. CDR3 length: 15 residues. Germline assignment: CDR1 MGHRA and CDR2 YSYEKL.